Below are 17 T cell receptor beta chains sequenced from a single sample in a study of tumor-infiltrating lymphocytes in primary liver carcinoma. Reverse transcription of roughly 0.5 ug total RNA with a constant-region primer produced TCR beta cDNA. Each TCR beta library was derived from three nested multiplex PCR rounds that employed slightly modified ARM-PCR. In the first two PCR rounds, TRBV1-TRBV30 forward primers were paired with a C-beta reverse primer, and each round lasted about 10 cycles. Each CDR3 protein gets one entry after TCRdb re-called the multiplex PCR reads with MiXCR. This table holds fewer than 400,000 distinct CDR3 sequences, approximately 60% found once. In addition to blood RNA drawn from unsorted whole blood, germline DNA was extracted. The sequencing sample was made of peripheral blood. The receptor source for this set is a man aged 35-49 years with primary liver carcinoma and hepatitis B virus infection.

Remarks on this clonotype: A much larger clonotype is one base distant, so this may be a read error. V usage is TRBV24-1 and J usage is TRBJ2-1; D may be TRBD2 (6 bases). This CDR3 has 14 residues. From germline, CDR1 is KGHDR and CDR2 SFDVKD. DNA for the CDR3: TGTGTCACCAGTGAGGGGTCCTCTAGCGTTGAGCAGTTCTTC. Its translation is CVTSEGSSSVEQFF.

This sequence joins TRBV11-2 and TRBJ1-2; 7 bases fit TRBD1. V lost 5 bases, J lost 7 bases, and 10 bases stayed unmatched. Germline V lookup: CDR1 SGHAT, CDR2 FQNNGV. The CDR3 is 14 amino acids. CDR3 bases: TGTGCCAGCAGCGCAACACAGGGGTCTTCTGGCTACACCTTC. Amino acid sequence: CASSATQGSSGYTF.

For the CDR3, the DNA is TGTGCCAGCAGCTTGAGGAGAGCCTCTATCATACGCGGCTACACCTTC. This translates into CASSLRRASIIRGYTF. The genes are TRBV7-9 and TRBJ1-2; no reliable D call. This CDR3 contains 16 residues. V lost 3 bases and J 8 bases, leaving 22 bases between the germline ends. Germline V gives CDR1 SEHNR, CDR2 FQNEAQ (reference sequence).

On this clonotype itself: Possible read error: a much larger clone is one base away. The chain carries TRBV6-1 and TRBJ2-3; unclear D gene. The CDR3 loop spans 17 amino acids. V dropped 5 bases and J dropped 4 bases, with 22 bases sitting between them. Looked up from germline, CDR1 is MNHNS and CDR2 is SASEGT. CDR3 DNA: TGTGCCAGCAGTATCCGGTTGTTGGCGGAGACGGCAGATACGCAGTATTTT. Its protein is CASSIRLLAETADTQYF.

On this clonotype: A read error is possible here, since a much larger clone lies one base away. The CDR3 does not close with the conserved phenylalanine or tryptophan, likely indicating a read error. V gene TRBV6-5 combines with J gene TRBJ2-3; 9 bases map to TRBD1. The CDR3 contains 14 residues. The germline V gene has CDR1 MNHEY and CDR2 SVGAGI. J gave up 7 bases and V 6 bases, and 8 bases lay outside the gene matches. The CDR3 reads CASSRDRDTNTQYL. As DNA, the CDR3 is TGTGCCAGCAGCCGGGACAGGGACACGAATACGCAGTATTTA.

This clonotype has a count of ten or more. The gene calls are TRBV4-2 and TRBJ2-3; D gene ambiguous. Trimming pared 4 bases from V and 5 bases from J, leaving 10 bases between. The germline V gene has CDR1 LGHNA and CDR2 YNFKEQ. CDR3 length: 13 amino acids. The DNA of the CDR3 is TGTGCCAGCAGCCTCCAGGTGGGAGATACGCAGTATTTT. This sequence encodes CASSLQVGDTQYF.

Worth noting for this clonotype: The junction shows a germline mismatch at one end, possibly a read error. This sequence joins TRBV7-8 and TRBJ2-3; 8 bases line up with TRBD2. CDR3 length: 16 amino acids. Germline CDR1 reads SGHVS; CDR2 reads FQNEAQ. The DNA of the CDR3 is TGTGCCAGCGGCCCAGAGCACCTAGCGGGCACACATACGCAGTATTTT. The encoded protein is CASGPEHLAGTHTQYF.

A word on this clonotype: One junction end disagrees with the germline gene, perhaps due to a read error. The CDR3 nucleotides read TGCGACAGCAGTTGGACAGGGGGTAAGGACAATGAGCAGTTCTTC. Encoded protein: CDSSWTGGKDNEQFF. This chain joins TRBV11-2 and TRBJ2-1; 10 bases are shared with TRBD1. This CDR3 is built from 15 residues. CDR1 SGHAT and CDR2 FQNNGV come from the germline V gene.

The chain's CDR3 is CAWREGRGNGYTF. DNA of the CDR3: TGTGCCTGGAGAGAGGGCAGGGGAAATGGCTACACCTTC. This chain uses TRBV30 with TRBJ1-2; D might be TRBD1 (6 bases). V was trimmed by 3 bases and J by 6 bases, leaving 14 bases between them. Germline assignment: CDR1 GTSNPN and CDR2 SVGIG (reference sequence). This CDR3 has 13 residues.

About this clonotype itself: The DNA is omitted, as the CDR3 cannot be located on it reliably, and the CDR3 follows TCRdb's listing. V usage is TRBV4-2 and J usage is TRBJ2-7; the table assigns TRBD2, which was not confirmed against the DNA. Germline lookup yields CDR1 LGHNA and CDR2 YNFKEQ. The CDR3 has 15 residues if both end residues are counted. CDR3 region: CASSQVGAGAYEHYF.

This clonotype has at least ten counts. The rearrangement links TRBV6-6 to TRBJ2-7; 7 bases map to TRBD2. The CDR3 totals 14 residues. The germline CDR1 and CDR2 sequences are MNHNY and SVGAGI (reference sequence). Losses at the gene ends were 6 bases for V and 0 bases for J; bases not matched to a gene: 5. In DNA, the CDR3 is TGTGCCAGCAGATCAGCGGGAAGCTCCTACGAGCAGTACTTC. Protein product: CASRSAGSSYEQYF.

This clonotype was seen more than once but under ten times. The chain employs TRBV13 and TRBJ2-5; a weak D match, TRBD2 (6 bases). Germline V CDR1 and CDR2: PRHDT, FYEKMQ (reference sequence). The CDR3 contains 16 residues. V was trimmed by 5 bases and J by 2 bases, leaving 18 bases between them. CDR3 sequence (DNA): TGTGCCAGCAGCCCCCGCCGAGGGGCGGGACAAGAGACCCAGTACTTC. It translates to CASSPRRGAGQETQYF.

This clonotype is a singleton in its sample. A read error may explain this, as a much larger clone is one base away. The rearrangement uses TRBV6-5 and TRBJ2-1, with a possible D match to TRBD2 (7 bases). V was clipped by 2 bases and J by 10 bases, with 18 bases between them. The germline gives CDR1 MNHEY, CDR2 SVGAGI. The CDR3 extends over 15 amino acids. CDR3 residues: CASSYITRGRAEQFF. The CDR3 nucleotides are TGTGCCAGCAGTTACATCACTAGGGGGAGGGCCGAGCAGTTCTTC.

This chain uses TRBV2 with TRBJ1-4; D gene ambiguous. Germline V gene data show CDR1 as SNHLY and CDR2 as FYNNEI. This CDR3 comprises 13 residues. V was clipped by 10 bases and J by 6 bases, with 15 bases between them. CDR3 residues: CAIAGRTDEKLFF. The CDR3, as DNA: TGTGCCATCGCGGGGAGGACTGATGAAAAACTGTTTTTT.

Points on this clonotype: This may stem from a read error, because a much larger clone lies one nucleotide away. This chain connects TRBV5-6 to TRBJ1-1; 7 nucleotides match TRBD1. This CDR3 spans 15 amino acids. CDR1 is SGHDT and CDR2 is YYEEEE in the germline V gene. The V segment lost 1 base and the J segment 3 bases; nucleotides outside the gene matches: 6. This CDR3 is CASSLYCRGYTEAFF. The DNA of the CDR3 is TGTGCCAGCAGCTTGTATTGCAGGGGGTACACTGAAGCTTTCTTT.

This clonotype was recorded at least ten times. V usage is TRBV5-6 and J usage is TRBJ1-1, with TRBD1 identical over 7 bases. Germline V gene data show CDR1 as SGHDT and CDR2 as YYEEEE. The CDR3 extends over 15 amino acids. After removal of 3 bases from V and 1 base from J, the junction contained 6 bases not matched to a gene. DNA for the CDR3: TGTGCCAGCAGCTATAAGGACAGGAGGAACACTGAAGCTTTCTTT. Encoded protein: CASSYKDRRNTEAFF.

This clonotype has a single count. This may come from a read error, since a much larger clone is one base off. V gene TRBV6-1 combines with J gene TRBJ2-3; TRBD1 agrees at 7 bases. This CDR3 contains 15 residues. The germline V gene has CDR1 MNHNS and CDR2 SASEGT. With 5 bases clipped from V and 4 bases from J, the junction kept 9 bases outside the gene matches. This chain's CDR3 is CASSRRQGSADTQYF. For the CDR3, the DNA is TGTGCCAGCAGTCGCCGACAGGGAAGCGCAGATACGCAGTATTTT.